The entry that follows covers one TCR beta chain sequence. This entry belongs to a study of T cells in Graves' hyperthyroidism and ophthalmopathy. With 7 bases clipped from V and 7 bases from J, the junction kept 12 bases outside the gene matches. The germline V gene encodes CDR1 LGHNA and CDR2 YSLEER. The CDR3 loop spans 14 amino acids. Amplification of TCR beta CDR3 regions used RNA as the template. During a first-round RT-PCR of the TCR CDR3, the HTBI primer set was used. From the multiplex PCR reads, TCRdb called clonotypes with MiXCR, one entry per CDR3 protein. The repertoire holds 480,000 or so distinct CDR3 sequences, 35% to 50% seen once, with about 45% in the top ten.

The chain uses TRBV4-3 and TRBJ1-2; 7 bases are shared with TRBD1. The sample consisted of peripheral blood or thyroid tissue (not recorded which). This TCR was recovered from an adult woman with Graves' disease, either hyperthyroidism or ophthalmopathy (not recorded which). CDR3 amino acids: CASKSDRAYVGYTF. The CDR3 region has the DNA TGCGCCAGCAAGTCCGACAGGGCATACGTTGGCTACACCTTC.